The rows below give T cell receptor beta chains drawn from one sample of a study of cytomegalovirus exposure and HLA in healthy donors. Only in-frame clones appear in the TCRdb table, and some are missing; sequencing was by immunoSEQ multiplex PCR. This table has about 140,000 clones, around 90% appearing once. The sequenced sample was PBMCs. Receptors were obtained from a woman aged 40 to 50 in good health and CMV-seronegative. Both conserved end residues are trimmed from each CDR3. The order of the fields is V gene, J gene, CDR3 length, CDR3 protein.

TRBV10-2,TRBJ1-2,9,ASRAHPGYT
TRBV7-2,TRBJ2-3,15,ASSPNLALFYTDTQY
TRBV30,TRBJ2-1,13,AWSVFGRGVNEQF
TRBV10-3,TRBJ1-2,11,AISESVREGYT
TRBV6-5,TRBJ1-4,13,ASRETGMGDEKLF
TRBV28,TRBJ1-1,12,ASSPHQGGTEAF
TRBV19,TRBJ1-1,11,ASRLGRHTEAF
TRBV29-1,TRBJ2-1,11,SVEVGSYNEQF
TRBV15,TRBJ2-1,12,ATNRREEGDEQF
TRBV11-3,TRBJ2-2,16,ASSLDGRLAGGSGELF
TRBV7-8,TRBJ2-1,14,ASSPNPGQLSNEQF